Below, 10 T cell receptor beta chains from the same sample are listed, as sequenced in a study of Japanese encephalitis immunity and Zika vaccine responses (dated by TCRdb to about 2021). PBMCs were labeled with CellTrace CFSE and were cultured for roughly six days in RPMI containing roughly 8.6% human serum plus peptide pools at around 0.99 ug/mL each. On a BD FACSAria, proliferating CD4 T cells were sorted without fixation as live CD56-CD19-CD16-CD3+CD4+ CFSE-low cells. The library relied on 5' RACE. The sequencer was an Illumina MiSeq. Using fastp at Q25 and MiXCR, TCRdb reprocessed the public reads and kept productive beta chains. CDR3 protein duplicates are merged, each entry listing the most common genes and DNA. The sample table contains about 1,600 distinct CDR3 sequences; only one count was recorded for 5% to 8% of them. About 27% of the sample comes from the top ten. The source material was antigen-activated CD4+ T cells from blood, cultured, sampled during a Zika inactivated vaccine study. These TCRs come from an adult woman who received an inactivated Zika virus vaccine.

This clonotype has just a few counts. The chain combines TRBV7-7 with TRBJ2-1, with TRBD2 matching over 8 bases. This CDR3 comprises 14 residues. Trimming cost V 5 bases and J 5 bases; bases outside gene matches: 5. Germline V lookup: CDR1 SSHAT, CDR2 FNYEAQ (reference sequence). The CDR3 coding sequence is TGTGCCAGCAGCGCTTGGCGGGGGGACAATGAGCAGTTCTTC. Protein sequence: CASSAWRGDNEQFF.

This clonotype was counted ten times or more. This chain uses TRBV7-2 with TRBJ1-1, with D possibly TRBD1 on 5 matching bases. The germline V and J ends were trimmed by 1 base and 5 bases, with 14 bases remaining between them. Germline V gene lookup returns CDR1 SGHTA and CDR2 FQGNSA. The CDR3 is 15 amino acids. The chain's CDR3 is CASSLVATAKTEAFF. The CDR3 DNA follows: TGTGCCAGCAGCTTAGTTGCGACAGCGAAGACTGAAGCTTTCTTT.

There are many counts of this clonotype. This chain links TRBV25-1 with TRBJ2-5; TRBD1 agrees at 7 bases. The CDR3 has 16 residues. Trimming at V came to 7 bases and at J to 5 bases, leaving 16 bases not matched to a gene. Per germline, CDR1 MGHDK and CDR2 SYGVNS. The CDR3 loop reads CASTPTAWDSLETQYF. The CDR3 nucleotides are TGTGCCAGCACTCCGACGGCCTGGGACAGCCTCGAGACCCAGTACTTC.

This clonotype is termed medium-sized (0.01 to 0.1%). The rearrangement links TRBV6-5 to TRBJ1-1, with D perhaps TRBD1 (6 bases). CDR1 MNHEY and CDR2 SVGAGI come from the germline V gene. With 10 bases removed from V and 4 bases from J, the gap between germline ends came to 19 bases. This CDR3 region has 14 residues. Written as DNA, the CDR3 is TGTGCCACCACCACCTGGGGAGGGGGCACTGAAGCTTTCTTT. Translating it yields CATTTWGGGTEAFF.

This clonotype is classed as medium-sized. The chain employs TRBV7-2 and TRBJ2-1; D may correspond to TRBD1 or TRBD2 (5 bases each). V gave up 5 bases and J gave up 10 bases, with 12 bases separating them. The CDR3 runs 12 residues. CDR1 and CDR2 (germline): SGHTA, FQGNSA. CDR3 loop: CASSPRAGEQFF. CDR3 coding DNA: TGTGCCAGCAGCCCGAGGGCAGGGGAGCAGTTCTTC.

This clonotype is medium-sized in the sample. The chain carries TRBV12-3 or TRBV12-4 and TRBJ2-7, with D possibly TRBD1 on 6 matching bases. With 3 bases removed from V and 2 bases from J, the gap between germline ends came to 14 bases. The CDR3 is made up of 15 amino acids. CDR3 protein: CASSLGASRAYEQYF. In DNA form, the CDR3 reads TGTGCCAGCAGTTTGGGGGCCTCGAGGGCCTACGAGCAGTACTTC.

This clonotype is labeled as medium-sized. V and J are TRBV5-1 and TRBJ2-7; 11 positions agree with TRBD1. Germline V gene sequence: CDR1 SGHRS, CDR2 YFSETQ. There are 15 residues in the CDR3. V trimming: 4 bases; J trimming: 0 bases; junction bases outside the gene matches: 3. CDR3 in DNA: TGCGCCAGCAGCCGGGGGACAGGGGGCTCCTACGAGCAGTACTTC. Translated: CASSRGTGGSYEQYF. Full variable domain (missing parts from reference TRBV5-1 and TRBJ2-7): KAGVTQTPRYLIKTRGQQVTLSCSPISGHRSVSWYQQTPGQGLQFLFEYFSETQRNKGNFPGRFSGRQFSNSRSEMNVSTLELGDSALYLCASSRGTGGSYEQYFGPGTRLTVT.

This clonotype is labeled as large (0.1 to 1%). V gene TRBV5-5 combines with J gene TRBJ1-5; 7 nucleotides align to TRBD1. CDR1 is SGHKS and CDR2 is YYEKEE in the germline V gene (reference sequence). This CDR3 spans 15 amino acids. Trimming removed 4 bases from V and 7 bases from J; junction bases left unmatched: 11. This CDR3 is CASSLTLRGPQPQHF. CDR3 bases: TGTGCCAGCAGCCTAACTTTAAGGGGGCCCCAGCCCCAGCATTTT.

By proportion, this clonotype is medium-sized. The rearrangement uses TRBV18 and TRBJ2-5; D is perhaps TRBD1 (6 bases). The V gene's germline CDR1 is KGHSH and CDR2 LQKENI. Trimming shortened V by 3 bases and J by 5 bases, and 10 bases separated the two germline ends. The CDR3 covers 13 residues. Here the CDR3 reads CASSPGAKETQYF. The CDR3 DNA reads as TGTGCCAGCTCACCGGGGGCTAAGGAGACCCAGTACTTC.

By share, this clonotype ranks as medium-sized. This rearrangement joins TRBV27 to TRBJ1-3; 11 bases map to TRBD1. The CDR3 length is 16 residues. Losses at the gene ends were 2 bases for V and 3 bases for J; bases not matched to a gene: 3. Germline values: CDR1 MNHEY, CDR2 SMNVEV (reference sequence). The CDR3, as DNA: TGTGCCAGCAGTTTAAGGACAGGGGGCCTTGGAAACACCATATATTTT. This sequence encodes CASSLRTGGLGNTIYF.